This T cell receptor (beta chain) was documented in a study of follicular helper T cells after annual influenza vaccination (dated by TCRdb to the late 2010s). Regarding the research as a whole: Blood was collected on days 0, 7 and 28 after each seasonal influenza vaccination. To study recall of cTfh clones, some subjects were followed across successive annual vaccinations spanning the 2013-2014, 2014-2015 and 2015-2016 seasons. Multi-year samples were obtained from 6 or 7 subjects, with two vaccination seasons covered for a few subjects and three seasons covered for two subjects. One week after vaccination, a second recruited cohort of 12 to 13 subjects (Table S1) displayed a similar ICOS+CD38+ cTfh response. The 2013-2014 samples were cryopreserved, while the 2015 samples were processed right after collection.

Library preparation used the immunoSEQ multiplex PCR assay. Adaptive Biotechnologies carried out TCRB amplification, library preparation, sequencing and preliminary bioinformatics at Survey level resolution. TCRB sequencing used multiplex PCR amplification of genomic DNA from sorted cTfh populations. Per the authors' processing: Clonality was calculated in R as 1 minus normalized Shannon entropy, and the Gini index was computed with the R package ineq. Overlap score was defined as the summed counts of shared sequences divided by the total counts of all sequences in both compared samples. Shared-clonotype significance used Fisher's exact test assuming a theoretical repertoire of 10^7 TCRB sequences. Sourced from immuneACCESS, this table was stored by TCRdb with only in-frame sequences that have V and J called. A share of the clones is absent; for the studies checked, an unresolved V gene accounts for under half, and the remainder has no known explanation. That table is the source of V, J and clone size, and D and trimming were worked out from the DNA. Here the sample has fewer than 9,000 clones; about 88% occur a single time. The ten largest clones represent around 0.75% of the sample.

Overall study outcomes, separate from this receptor: Successive annual vaccinations recalled a recurring oligoclonal ICOS+CD38+ cTfh response that included tetramer and AIM influenza-specific clonotypes. Productive TCRB sequences were recovered from only roughly 8.5-20% of analyzed cells, so rare clonotypes could not be sampled. ICOS+CD38+ cTfh clonality correlated with the frequency of that population, and its change correlated with the change in circulating plasmablast frequency. Day 7 ICOS+CD38+ clones were most often found later in ICOS-CD38- cTfh, suggesting that subset may serve as a memory reservoir.

A word on this clone: The antigen this receptor binds is unknown. It has no much larger one-base neighbor in the sample; base qualities were not kept.

What this sample's time point label stands for: 2015-2016 season, 7 days after influenza vaccination. TCRB sequencing was used to follow sorted CD4 subsets from the blood of adults before and after they were given the seasonal inactivated influenza vaccine (Fluvarix). To be eligible, subjects had to live in the community and must not have received influenza vaccine in the previous 6 months. Influenza vaccine contraindications, substance abuse, HIV/AIDS, active malignancy, immunomodulatory medication and active illness such as respiratory infection were included among the exclusion criteria. Between 40 and 100 mL of blood was sampled per time point. Non-naive CD4+CXCR5+PD-1+ cells were defined as circulating Tfh and were sorted into ICOS+CD38+ and ICOS-CD38- fractions. Either Ficoll-Paque PLUS or SepMate separation was used to isolate PBMC. Before DNA was extracted, the cell subsets were sorted from PBMC using a BD FACS Aria.

The TCR comes from an adult who received the influenza vaccine. The specimen comprised CXCR5+ CD38- circulating T follicular helper cells from blood, sampled 7 days after influenza vaccination. The sample's cell subset or site, from its label and the paper: circulating Tfh, non-naive CD4+CXCR5+PD-1+ (ICOS+CD38+ or ICOS-CD38-).

The nucleotides read TGTGCCAGCAGGGGGACTAGCGGGAGTCGGGAGACCCAGTACTTC. Its coded protein is CASRGTSGSRETQYF. The V and J genes are TRBV28 and TRBJ2-5; the junction holds 14 bases that match TRBD2. The CDR3, cysteine through phenylalanine, is 15 amino acids long. CDR3 DNA is the only sequence kept; it has 45 bases, read in frame from the first base. Trimming takes 6 bases off V and 5 bases off J; junction bases not matched to a gene: 5. According to the germline V gene, CDR1 reads MDHEN and CDR2 reads SYDVKM.